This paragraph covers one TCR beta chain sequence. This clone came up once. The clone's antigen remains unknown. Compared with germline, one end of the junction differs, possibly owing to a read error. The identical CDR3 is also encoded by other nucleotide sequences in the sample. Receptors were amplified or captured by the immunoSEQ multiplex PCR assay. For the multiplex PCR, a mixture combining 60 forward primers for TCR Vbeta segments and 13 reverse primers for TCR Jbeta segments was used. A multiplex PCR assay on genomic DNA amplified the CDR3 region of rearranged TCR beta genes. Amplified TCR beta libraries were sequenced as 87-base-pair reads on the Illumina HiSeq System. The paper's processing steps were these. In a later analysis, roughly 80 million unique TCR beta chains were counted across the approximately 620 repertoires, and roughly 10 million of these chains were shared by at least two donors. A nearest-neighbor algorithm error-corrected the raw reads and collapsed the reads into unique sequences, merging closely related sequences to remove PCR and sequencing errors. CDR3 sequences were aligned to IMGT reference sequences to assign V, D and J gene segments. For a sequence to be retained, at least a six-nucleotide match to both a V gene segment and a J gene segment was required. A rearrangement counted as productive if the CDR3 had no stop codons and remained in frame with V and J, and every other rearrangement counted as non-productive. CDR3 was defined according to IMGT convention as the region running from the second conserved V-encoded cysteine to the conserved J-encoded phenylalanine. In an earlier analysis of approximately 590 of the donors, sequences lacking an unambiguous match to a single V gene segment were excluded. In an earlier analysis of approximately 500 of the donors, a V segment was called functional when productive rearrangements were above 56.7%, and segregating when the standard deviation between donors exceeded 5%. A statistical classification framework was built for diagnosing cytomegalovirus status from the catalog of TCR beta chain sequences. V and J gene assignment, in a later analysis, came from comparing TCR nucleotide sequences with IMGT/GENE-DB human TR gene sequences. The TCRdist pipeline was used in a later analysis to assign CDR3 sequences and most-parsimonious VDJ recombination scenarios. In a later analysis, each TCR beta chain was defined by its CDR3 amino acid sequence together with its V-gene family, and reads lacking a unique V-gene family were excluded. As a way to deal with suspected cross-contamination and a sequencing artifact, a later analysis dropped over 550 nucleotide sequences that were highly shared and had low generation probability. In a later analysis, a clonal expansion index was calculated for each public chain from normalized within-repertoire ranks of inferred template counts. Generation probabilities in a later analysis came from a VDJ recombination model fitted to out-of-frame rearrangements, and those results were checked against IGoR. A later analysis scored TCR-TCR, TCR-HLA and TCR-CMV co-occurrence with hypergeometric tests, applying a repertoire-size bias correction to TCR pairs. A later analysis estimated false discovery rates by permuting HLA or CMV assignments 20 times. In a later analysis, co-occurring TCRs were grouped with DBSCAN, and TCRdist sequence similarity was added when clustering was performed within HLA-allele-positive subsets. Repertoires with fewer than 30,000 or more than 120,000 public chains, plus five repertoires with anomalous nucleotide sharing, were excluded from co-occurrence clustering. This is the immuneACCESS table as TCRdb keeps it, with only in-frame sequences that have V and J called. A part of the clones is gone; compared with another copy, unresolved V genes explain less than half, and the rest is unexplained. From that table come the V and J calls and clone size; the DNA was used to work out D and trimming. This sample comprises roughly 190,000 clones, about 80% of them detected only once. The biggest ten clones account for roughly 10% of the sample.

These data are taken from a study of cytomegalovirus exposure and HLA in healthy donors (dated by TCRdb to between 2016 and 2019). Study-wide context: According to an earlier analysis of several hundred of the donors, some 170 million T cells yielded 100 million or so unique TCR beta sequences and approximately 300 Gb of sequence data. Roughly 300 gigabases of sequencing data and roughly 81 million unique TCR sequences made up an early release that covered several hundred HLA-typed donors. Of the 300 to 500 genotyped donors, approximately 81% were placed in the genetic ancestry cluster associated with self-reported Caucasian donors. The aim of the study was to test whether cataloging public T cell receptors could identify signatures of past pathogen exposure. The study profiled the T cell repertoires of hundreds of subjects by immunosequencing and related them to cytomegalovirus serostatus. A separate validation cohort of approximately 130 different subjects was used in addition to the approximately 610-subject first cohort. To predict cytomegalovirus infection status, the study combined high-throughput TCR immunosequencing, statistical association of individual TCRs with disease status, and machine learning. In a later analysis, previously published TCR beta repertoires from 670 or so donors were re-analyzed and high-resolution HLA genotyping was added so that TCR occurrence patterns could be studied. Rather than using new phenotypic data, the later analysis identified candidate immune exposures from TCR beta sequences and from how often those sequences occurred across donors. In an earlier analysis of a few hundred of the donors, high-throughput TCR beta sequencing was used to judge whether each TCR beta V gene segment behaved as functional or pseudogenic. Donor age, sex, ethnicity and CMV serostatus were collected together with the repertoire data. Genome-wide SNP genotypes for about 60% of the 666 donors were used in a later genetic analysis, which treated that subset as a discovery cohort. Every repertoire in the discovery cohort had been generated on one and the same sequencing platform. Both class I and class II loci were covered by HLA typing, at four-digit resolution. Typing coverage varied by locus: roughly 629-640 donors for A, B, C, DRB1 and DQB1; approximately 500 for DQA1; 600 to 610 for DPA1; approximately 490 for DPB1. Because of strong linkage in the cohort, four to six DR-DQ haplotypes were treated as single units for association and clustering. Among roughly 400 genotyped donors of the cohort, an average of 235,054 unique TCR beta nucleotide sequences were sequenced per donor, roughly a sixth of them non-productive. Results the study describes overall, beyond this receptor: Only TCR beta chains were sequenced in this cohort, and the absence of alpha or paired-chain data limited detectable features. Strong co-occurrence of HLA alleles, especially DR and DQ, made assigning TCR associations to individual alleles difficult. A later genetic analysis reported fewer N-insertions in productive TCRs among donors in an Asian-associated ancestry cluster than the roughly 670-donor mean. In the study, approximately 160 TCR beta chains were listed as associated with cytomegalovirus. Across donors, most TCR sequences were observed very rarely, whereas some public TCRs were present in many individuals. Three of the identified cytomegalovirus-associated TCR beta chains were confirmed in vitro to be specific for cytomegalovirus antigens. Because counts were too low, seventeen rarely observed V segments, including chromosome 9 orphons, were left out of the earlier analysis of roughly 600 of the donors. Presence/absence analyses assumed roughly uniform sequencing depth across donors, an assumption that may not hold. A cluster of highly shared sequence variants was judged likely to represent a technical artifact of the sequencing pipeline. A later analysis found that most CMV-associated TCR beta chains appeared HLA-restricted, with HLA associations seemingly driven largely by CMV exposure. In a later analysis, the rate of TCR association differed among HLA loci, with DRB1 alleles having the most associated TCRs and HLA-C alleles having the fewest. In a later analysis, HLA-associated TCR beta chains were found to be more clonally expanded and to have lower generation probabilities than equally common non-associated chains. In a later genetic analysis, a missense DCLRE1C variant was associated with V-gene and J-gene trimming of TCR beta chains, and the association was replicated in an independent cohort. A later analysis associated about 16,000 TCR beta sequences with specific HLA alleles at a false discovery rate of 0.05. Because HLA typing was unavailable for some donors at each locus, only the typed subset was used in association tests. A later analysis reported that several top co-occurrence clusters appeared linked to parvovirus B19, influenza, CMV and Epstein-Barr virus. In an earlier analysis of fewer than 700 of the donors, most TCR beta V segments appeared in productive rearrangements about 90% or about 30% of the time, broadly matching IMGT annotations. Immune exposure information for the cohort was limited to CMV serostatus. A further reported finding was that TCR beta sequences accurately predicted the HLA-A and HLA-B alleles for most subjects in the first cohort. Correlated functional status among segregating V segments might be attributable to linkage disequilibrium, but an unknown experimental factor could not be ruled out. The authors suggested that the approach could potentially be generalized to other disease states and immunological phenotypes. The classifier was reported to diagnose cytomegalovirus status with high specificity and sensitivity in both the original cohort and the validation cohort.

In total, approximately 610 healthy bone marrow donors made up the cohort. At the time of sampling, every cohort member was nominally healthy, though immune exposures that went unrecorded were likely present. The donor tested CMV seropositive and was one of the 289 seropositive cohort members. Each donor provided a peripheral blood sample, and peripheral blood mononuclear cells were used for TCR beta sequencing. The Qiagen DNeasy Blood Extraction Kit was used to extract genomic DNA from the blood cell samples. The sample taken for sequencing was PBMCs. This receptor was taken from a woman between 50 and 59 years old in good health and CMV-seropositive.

The nucleotide sequence is TGTGCCATCAGTGAAGGGCCAGGGGGCGAGGACACTGAGGCTTTCTTT. This gives the protein CAISEGPGGEDTEAFF. The chain joins TRBV10-3 to TRBJ1-1, and 8 junctional nucleotides match TRBD1. From cysteine to phenylalanine, the CDR3 is 16 amino acids long. Only the CDR3 portion is preserved as DNA: 48 bases, with reading frame beginning at the first base. The CDR1 and CDR2 encoded by the germline V gene are ENHRY and SYGVKD.